The 10 T cell receptor beta chains in this list originate from one sample, sequenced in a study of blood T cell repertoires in COVID-19 (dated by TCRdb to the early 2020s). Library preparation was by the immunoSEQ multiplex PCR assay. Held by TCRdb, this immuneACCESS table contains in-frame sequences only and omits some clones. Under half of the omission traces to an unresolved V gene where checked; the cause of the rest is unknown. Within this sample are about 140,000 clones, with around 81% of them counted one time only. Of the sample, less than 4% is held by the ten largest clones. Material: peripheral blood. The receptors here all came from a woman aged 60 to 75 with acute or convalescent COVID-19.

The chain recombines TRBV12-3 or TRBV12-4 with TRBJ2-1; D is undetermined. The CDR3 extends over 13 amino acids. Trimming shortened V by 8 bases and J by 2 bases, and 10 bases separated the two germline ends. The CDR3 region has the DNA TGTGCCAGCGGCCTGACACCCTACAATGAGCAGTTCTTC. Residues: CASGLTPYNEQFF.

This clone has only one observation. The chain uses TRBV28 and TRBJ1-5, with D perhaps TRBD1 (5 bases). The CDR3 runs to 14 residues. The V end lost 5 bases, the J end lost 3 bases, and 11 bases lay between the germline ends. CDR1 is MDHEN and CDR2 is SYDVKM in the germline V gene. The DNA for the CDR3 is TGTGCCAGCAGTACTCCAGGGAACAATCAGCCCCAGCATTTT. Amino acids: CASSTPGNNQPQHF.

V and J are TRBV3-1 (or the pseudogene TRBV3-2) and TRBJ1-2, with 7 bases lining up with TRBD1. This CDR3 spans 12 amino acids. J lost 10 bases, V lost 1 base, and 3 bases had no gene match. Germline CDR1 is LGHDT and CDR2 is YNNKEL (reference sequence). The CDR3 loop is CASSQVGTAYTF. DNA for the CDR3: TGTGCCAGCAGCCAAGTCGGGACAGCCTACACCTTC.

The V call is TRBV5-1, the J call TRBJ1-4; D call uncertain. The CDR3 covers 15 residues. Germline CDR1 is SGHRS and CDR2 is YFSETQ. Trimming took off 0 bases at V and 4 bases at J, with 10 bases between the two ends. CDR3 protein: CASSLVGRINEKLFF. The CDR3 bases are TGCGCCAGCAGCTTGGTCGGCAGGATTAATGAAAAACTGTTTTTT.

As to this clone: The same CDR3 also results from other DNA sequences found in this sample. This sequence joins TRBV7-2 and TRBJ1-1; D call uncertain. The V gene's germline CDR1 is SGHTA and CDR2 FQGNSA. Trimming cost V 3 bases and J 1 base, with 6 bases left between them. The CDR3 is 13 amino acids. DNA for the CDR3: TGTGCCAGCAGCTTCGGAGCGAACACTGAAGCTTTCTTT. Translated: CASSFGANTEAFF.

This chain links TRBV4-2 with TRBJ1-5, with D perhaps TRBD1 (6 bases). Trimming left V 0 bases short and J 7 bases short, with 10 bases between. CDR3 size: 14 residues. From germline, CDR1 is LGHNA and CDR2 YNFKEQ. The CDR3 spells CASSQDRGGQPQHF. CDR3 coding DNA: TGTGCCAGCAGCCAAGACAGGGGAGGGCAGCCCCAGCATTTT.

V is TRBV11-1 and J is TRBJ1-1, with unresolved D. Per the germline V gene, CDR1 is SGHAT and CDR2 is FQDESV (reference sequence). V gave up 5 bases and J gave up 7 bases, with 11 bases separating them. This CDR3 comprises 12 residues. In DNA, the CDR3 is TGTGCCAGCAGCCACCACAAGTTTGAAGCTTTCTTT. This codes for CASSHHKFEAFF.

The V and J genes are TRBV18 and TRBJ2-7; 7 nucleotides match TRBD2. Trimming removed 0 bases from V and 3 bases from J; junction bases left unmatched: 5. In germline, CDR1 is KGHSH, CDR2 LQKENI. The CDR3 totals 15 residues. In DNA, the CDR3 is TGTGCCAGCTCACCACCCCGACTAGCCGGCTACGAGCAGTACTTC. As protein: CASSPPRLAGYEQYF.

The chain combines TRBV11-2 with TRBJ2-7, with 10 positions matching TRBD2. Germline values: CDR1 SGHAT, CDR2 FQNNGV. V shed 5 bases and J 4 bases; nucleotides not matched to a gene: 5. The CDR3 spans 14 residues. The CDR3 loop is CASSRLAGDYEQYF. CDR3 DNA: TGTGCCAGCAGCCGTCTAGCGGGAGATTACGAGCAGTACTTC.

The chain carries TRBV9 and TRBJ1-5, with a weak D call TRBD1 (5 bases). This CDR3 spans 14 amino acids. In germline, CDR1 is SGDLS, CDR2 YYNGEE. The V end lost 2 bases, the J end lost 7 bases, and 13 bases lay between the germline ends. The CDR3 sequence: CASSVGQRGQPQHF. In DNA form, the CDR3 reads TGTGCCAGCAGCGTTGGGCAGCGGGGCCAGCCCCAGCATTTT. The complete variable domain, with remaining parts taken from reference TRBV9 and TRBJ1-5, reads DSGVTQTPKHLITATGQRVTLRCSPRSGDLSVYWYQQSLDQGLQFLIQYYNGEERAKGNILERFSAQQFPDLHSELNLSSLELGDSALYFCASSVGQRGQPQHFGDGTRLSIL.